Sequencing of this T cell receptor beta chain was carried out in a study of OX40 agonist ivuxolimab in advanced cancers. Looking at the study overall: Ivuxolimab, which targeted the costimulatory receptor OX40 (CD134), was an agonistic, fully human IgG2 monoclonal antibody. The dose-escalation cohort was 82.7% male with a mean age of roughly 62 years, ranging from roughly 20 to 80. The point of sequencing TCRbeta in the periphery was to test whether ivuxolimab changed TCR sequence diversity and drove clonal T-cell expansion. Intravenous ivuxolimab was administered to patients every 2 weeks at six dose levels: 0.01, 0.1, 0.3, 1.5, 3 and 10 mg/kg. Of the roughly 51 dose-escalation patients, hepatocellular carcinoma was present in around 19, melanoma in roughly 15, renal cell carcinoma in 9 and head and neck cancer in 9. The monotherapy dose-escalation portion (N ≈ 52 patients) of the phase I ivuxolimab trial is reported in the paper. Partial responses were achieved by three dose-escalation patients, of whom one had hepatocellular carcinoma and two had cutaneous melanoma. Patients were allowed to have had prior anti-PD-1, anti-PD-L1 or anti-CTLA-4 therapy, and 30% to 40% of the dose-escalation patients had previously received checkpoint inhibitors. Study-wide findings and limitations: At doses of 0.1 to 3.0 mg/kg, clonal expansion of both CD4+ and CD8+ T cells in blood was seen between baseline and week 6. Low levels of normalized T-cell clonal expansion were also shown by some nonresponding patients. In partial responders in the 0.1-3.0 mg/kg groups, normalized peripheral clonal expansion was found to be among the lowest, especially among CD8+ T cells. Antigen specificity was not determined for the clonally expanded peripheral T cells. After ivuxolimab, expanded clones were on average more numerous among CD8+ T cells than among CD4+ T cells.

Genomic DNA was extracted from sorted cells for sequencing of the TCRbeta CDR3 region. TCRbeta CDR3 regions were sequenced using the immunoSEQ Assay. TCRdb limited this immuneACCESS table to in-frame rearrangements with V and J called. A share of clones is missing; checked studies link under half to unresolved V genes, and the rest is unexplained. In all, the sample holds tens of thousands of clones, and 70% to 90% of those were seen once. 0.3% to 0.35% of the sample rests with the top ten. As concerns this clone: Its antigen has not been determined. Base qualities are missing; no much larger clone stands one base away.

The CDR3 contains 17 residues, cysteine and phenylalanine counted. Only CDR3 DNA is held: 51 bases, read in frame from base 1. From the germline V gene (reference sequence), CDR1 is PRHDT and CDR2 is FYEKMQ. V trim: 3 bases; J trim: 3 bases; unmatched bases: 10. Patients with autoimmune disease history or receiving systemic immunosuppression were excluded from the trial. Peripheral blood for TCR sequencing was collected from all dose cohorts at baseline, on cycle 4 day 1, and on cycle 7 day 1. The samples were taken from a phase I, first-in-human, multicenter, open-label dose-escalation trial of ivuxolimab. Adults with locally advanced or metastatic melanoma, renal cell carcinoma, hepatocellular carcinoma or head and neck squamous cell carcinoma were enrolled in the trial. CD4+ and CD8+ T cells were sorted separately from peripheral blood before TCR sequencing.

Here the sequenced sample was CD4+ or CD8+ T cells sorted from blood, taken in a trial of the OX40 agonist ivuxolimab. The sequence was collected from an adult with an advanced solid tumor such as melanoma, head and neck, liver or kidney cancer. The chain joins TRBV13 to TRBJ2-4; 8 of the junction bases match TRBD1. The CDR3 loop reads CASSFLTGGSGKNIQYF. The DNA sequence is given as TGTGCCAGCAGCTTCCTCACAGGGGGATCGGGCAAAAACATTCAGTACTTC.